This entry is about one TCR beta chain. The antigen is unknown. This entry comes from a study of T-cell memory formation after mild COVID-19. The CDR3 length is 13 residues. The germline V and J ends were trimmed by 4 bases and 5 bases, with 8 bases remaining between them. CDR1 is MRHNA and CDR2 is SNTAGT in the germline V gene. Study findings and constraints: Some clones that responded were present in memory (sampled pre-infection), which suggests cross-reactive memory joined.

Using its own MiXCR run on the 5' RACE reads, TCRdb lists one record per CDR3 protein. The sample gives tens of thousands of distinct CDR3 sequences, about 14% of which show up once; about 33% is in the top ten. The rearrangement uses TRBV6-4 and TRBJ2-2; tentative D call: TRBD2 (5 bases). This TCR derives from an adult woman who had mild COVID-19 (a few samples of this study predate the infection). Cell type and time point are not known. The specimen sequenced was PBMCs or a T cell subset sorted from them (not recorded which). This CDR3 reads CASSGSETGELFF. The CDR3 coding sequence is TGTGCCAGCAGTGGTAGCGAAACCGGGGAGCTGTTTTTT.